This is a list of T cell receptor beta chains from one sample in a study of cytomegalovirus exposure and HLA in healthy donors. Sequencing was performed with immunoSEQ multiplex PCR; in TCRdb, only in-frame clones are kept and a portion is missing. The data show more than 85,000 clones, around 80% seen once. The sample was PBMCs. These receptors were taken from a female donor in good health and CMV-seropositive. Each CDR3 is given with its conserved first and last residue. D genes are given only for firm matches. Only some rows state a clone size, as once, few, many or a class for expanded clones.

v_gene	j_gene	abundance	d_gene	CDR3nt	CDR3aa
TRBV19	TRBJ1-1	-	TRBD1	TGTGCCAGTAGTATAAACAGGGGGCGGGAAGCTTTCTTT	CASSINRGREAFF
TRBV19	TRBJ2-7	once	TRBD1	TGTGCCAGTAGCGACAGGGACGAGCAGTACTTC	CASSDRDEQYF
TRBV19	TRBJ2-1	-	-	TGTGCCAGTAGGGACATTGTCAATGAGCAGTTCTTC	CASRDIVNEQFF
TRBV7-6	TRBJ2-7	-	-	TGTGCCAGCAGCAAGCAGGTAGATAGTACCTACGAGCAGTACTTC	CASSKQVDSTYEQYF
TRBV7-2	TRBJ2-3	few	TRBD2	TGTGCCAGCAGCTTAGTGGCTAGCGGGCGCACAGATACGCAGTATTTT	CASSLVASGRTDTQYF
TRBV21-1	TRBJ2-5	-	-	TGTGCCAGCAGCAAAGGTACGGGAAAGACCCAGTACTTC	CASSKGTGKTQYF
TRBV18	TRBJ2-3	-	TRBD1	TGTGCCAGCTCACCACCGGTGGGGACAGGAGCAGATACGCAGTATTTT	CASSPPVGTGADTQYF
TRBV4-3	TRBJ1-1	-	TRBD1	TGCGCCAGCAGCCAGGGGACAGGGAGGAGCACTGAAGCTTTCTTT	CASSQGTGRSTEAFF
TRBV5-1	TRBJ2-3	-	-	TGCGCCAGCAGCCACCTGGGGGGACTCGGCACAGATACGCAGTATTTT	CASSHLGGLGTDTQYF
TRBV5-1	TRBJ2-7	-	TRBD2	TGCGCCAGCAGCTTGACCATCTTTAGCGGGCCGTCCTACGAGCAGTACTTC	CASSLTIFSGPSYEQYF
TRBV9	TRBJ2-3	-	-	TGTGCCAGCAGCGACAGGGCCACAGATACGCAGTATTTT	CASSDRATDTQYF
TRBV30	TRBJ1-1	few	-	TGTGCCTGGAAGGGACTCTTGAACACTGAAGCTTTCTTT	CAWKGLLNTEAFF
TRBV5-1	TRBJ2-3	-	TRBD1	TGCGCCAGCAGCCCCCGACAGGGGGCCCGCACAGATACGCAGTATTTT	CASSPRQGARTDTQYF
TRBV6-1	TRBJ1-2	-	-	TGTGCCAGCAGTAAGGACAGCGTGGGTGGCTACACCTTC	CASSKDSVGGYTF
TRBV15	TRBJ2-5	-	TRBD1	TGTGCCACCAGCAGAGAGGGGGAGACAGGGGGCGGGGAGCAGTACTTC	CATSREGETGGGEQYF
TRBV5-1	TRBJ2-5	few	TRBD2	TGCGCCAGCAGCTTGGCCCTAGCGGGGAGTCCGAATGAAGAGACCCAGTACTTC	CASSLALAGSPNEETQYF
TRBV4-1	TRBJ1-1	-	-	TGCGCCAGCAGCCAAGTCGGCGGACAGAACACTGAAGCTTTCTTT	CASSQVGGQNTEAFF
TRBV5-6	TRBJ2-5	-	TRBD1	TGTGCCAGCAGCCCCGGACAGGGGAAAGAGACCCAGTACTTC	CASSPGQGKETQYF
TRBV11-3	TRBJ2-3	-	-	TGTGCCAGCAGCTTAGATGTTGGAGGTCCCGCGATGGGTACGCAGTATTTT	CASSLDVGGPAMGTQYF
TRBV30	TRBJ2-1	-	TRBD2	TGTGCCTGGAATCCACTAGCGGGAACTGAGCAGTTCTTC	CAWNPLAGTEQFF
TRBV9	TRBJ1-2	once	-	TGTGCCAGCAGCGTAGCTCCCACAGCTAACTATGGCTACACCTTC	CASSVAPTANYGYTF
TRBV27	TRBJ1-2	-	-	TGTGCCAGCAGTTTCCGGGGGGGGGATGGCTACACCTTC	CASSFRGGDGYTF
TRBV10-2	TRBJ2-7	-	-	TGCGCCAGCAGTGAGATAGTTTTTGGCGAGCAGTACTTC	CASSEIVFGEQYF
TRBV30	TRBJ1-5	once	-	TGTGCCTGGAGTGTGACGGGTGCTCAGCCCCAGCATTTT	CAWSVTGAQPQHF
TRBV5-1	TRBJ2-7	-	-	TGCGCCAGCAGCTTTTCCTCGGGAGACCACTACGAGCAGTACTTC	CASSFSSGDHYEQYF
TRBV5-6	TRBJ1-6	few	TRBD1	TGTGCCAGCAGCATCCTGACAGGGCGTTCACCCCTCCACTTT	CASSILTGRSPLHF
TRBV30	TRBJ1-2	-	-	TGTGCCTGGACCCGTGGCGGCCGGAACTATGGCTACACCTTC	CAWTRGGRNYGYTF
TRBV7-2	TRBJ2-3	-	-	TGTGCCAGCAGCTTGGGGGCCCGTGAGGATACGCAGTATTTT	CASSLGAREDTQYF
TRBV2	TRBJ2-7	-	TRBD2	TGTGCCAGCAGTGGACTAGCGGTCTCCTACGAGCAGTACTTC	CASSGLAVSYEQYF
TRBV15	TRBJ1-2	-	-	TGTGCCACCAGCAGAGATGGATGGCGGGGGGACTATGGCTACACCTTC	CATSRDGWRGDYGYTF
TRBV15	TRBJ1-5	-	TRBD1	TGTGCCACCAGCAGAGGTACAGGGGGCGCTTCCAATCAGCCCCAGCATTTT	CATSRGTGGASNQPQHF